This T cell receptor (beta chain) derives from a study of T cell responses to AZD1222 COVID-19 vaccine. The repertoire was sequenced with immunoSEQ multiplex PCR; TCRdb's copy has only in-frame clones and lacks some. Among about 87,000 clones, around 89% were seen once, and the ten largest hold approximately 8.7%. Looked up from germline, CDR1 is SGHRS and CDR2 is YFSETQ. The CDR3 has 14 amino acids. Between the trimmed V and J ends, which lost 2 bases and 0 bases, there was a span of 9 bases. The source of this sequence is an adult in good health. This chain uses TRBV5-1 with TRBJ2-7, with D unclear. Sequences were derived from peripheral blood, sampled on day 0 of AZD1222 vaccination. The CDR3 is CASSFSDTSYEQYF. CDR3 sequence (DNA): TGCGCCAGCAGCTTCAGTGACACCTCCTACGAGCAGTACTTC.